The sequence of this T cell receptor beta chain was determined in a study of Ad26.COV2.S vaccination and SARS-CoV-2 variants. V was shortened by 10 bases and J by 5 bases, with 6 bases between the two germline ends. The CDR3 is 9 residues long. The germline V gene has CDR1 LNHDA and CDR2 SQIVND (reference sequence). Clones were sequenced by immunoSEQ multiplex PCR, and TCRdb holds only the in-frame ones, with some missing. The sample records 300,000 to 450,000 clones, more than 75% being singletons. Treatment noted: about 20 received Ad26.COV2.S at low or high dose, single or two shots; 5 received placebo; per-sample allocation not given. The study sampled participants on day 63 after the first vaccine or placebo injection. Expression of Wuhan-strain SARS-CoV-2 spike came from the Ad26 vector that formed the vaccine.

The input for sequencing was peripheral blood, taken in a trial of Ad26.COV2.S vaccine versus placebo. J is TRBJ2-7 and V is TRBV19; D gene unclear. The receptor was derived from a person aged 18-65 years who received the Ad26.COV2.S COVID-19 vaccine or a placebo. The CDR3 DNA reads as TGTGCCATCATCCACGAGCAGTACTTC. Its translation is CAIIHEQYF.